The 5 T cell receptor beta chains presented below share a single source sample, sequenced in a study of blood T cell repertoires in COVID-19. Assay used: immunoSEQ multiplex PCR; TCRdb lists only in-frame clones, some missing. Of about 250,000 clones listed, roughly 88% are singletons. Sample: peripheral blood. All receptors derive from a woman over 75 with COVID-19, enrolled during active disease.

This chain uses TRBV18 with TRBJ1-4; D not resolved. The CDR3 length is 14 residues. V gave up 3 bases and J gave up 6 bases, with 11 bases separating them. Germline assignment: CDR1 KGHSH and CDR2 LQKENI. This chain's CDR3 is CASSPGSSDEKLFF. The CDR3 bases are TGTGCCAGCTCACCGGGCAGCTCCGATGAAAAACTGTTTTTT. Based on the CDR3 plus reference TRBV18 and TRBJ1-4, the full variable domain is NAGVMQNPRHLVRRRGQEARLRCSPMKGHSHVYWYRQLPEEGLKFMVYLQKENIIDESGMPKERFSAEFPKEGPSILRIQQVVRGDSAAYFCASSPGSSDEKLFFGSGTQLSVL.

This chain connects TRBV19 to TRBJ1-5; TRBD1 agrees at 8 bases. Germline V CDR1 and CDR2: LNHDA, SQIVND (reference sequence). The V segment lost 8 bases and the J segment 6 bases; nucleotides outside the gene matches: 12. This CDR3 spans 15 amino acids. CDR3 in amino acids: CASAAPLRGRQPQHF. The CDR3 region has the DNA TGTGCCAGTGCTGCCCCACTCAGGGGGCGTCAGCCCCAGCATTTT.

The chain combines TRBV2 with TRBJ1-1; 8 bases are shared with TRBD1. The J segment lost 4 bases and the V segment lost 10 bases, leaving 5 bases of the junction unmatched. This CDR3 region has 12 residues. The germline V gene has CDR1 SNHLY and CDR2 FYNNEI. The CDR3 here is CATQGAGTEAFF. The DNA of the CDR3 is TGTGCCACCCAGGGGGCGGGCACTGAAGCTTTCTTT.

CDR3 sequence (DNA): TGTGCCAGCTCACCAGGGAGTCTGGCTTGGTATGCTTTCTTT. It yields the protein CASSPGSLAWYAFF. The V gene is TRBV18, the J gene TRBJ1-1; no firm D call. The CDR3 consists of 14 residues. Germline V gives CDR1 KGHSH, CDR2 LQKENI. Trimming pared 2 bases from V and 11 bases from J, leaving 18 bases between.

The chain links TRBV2 to TRBJ1-1, with 8 bases lining up with TRBD1. CDR1 is SNHLY and CDR2 is FYNNEI in the germline V gene. This CDR3 is 17 amino acids long. The J segment lost 0 bases and the V segment lost 3 bases, leaving 9 bases of the junction unmatched. The CDR3 region has the DNA TGTGCCAGCAGTGAGTCACAGGGGGTCTATTTGAACACTGAAGCTTTCTTT. This sequence encodes CASSESQGVYLNTEAFF.